The T cell receptor (beta chain) described here comes from a study of early T cells in non-severe SARS-CoV-2 infection. Whole-study context: Unpaired chains resulted from sequencing bulk RNA of unsorted whole blood.

This clonotype was seen many times. Its antigen remains unidentified. Individual cDNA molecules received unique molecular identifiers. TCRdb reprocessed the 5' RACE reads with MiXCR, giving one entry per CDR3 protein. The sample lists over 95,000 distinct CDR3 sequences, 16% seen once, with roughly 1.3% in the top ten. This CDR3 comprises 15 residues. J gave up 6 bases and V 4 bases, and 9 bases lay outside the gene matches. The germline V gene encodes CDR1 SNHLY and CDR2 FYNNEI. Overall study findings and caveats: Sequences matched to VDJdb favored anti-spike CD8 responses, while private and CD4 specificities were missed.

Material: whole blood. V and J are TRBV2 and TRBJ2-7, with 10 nucleotides matching TRBD1. This clonotype was sampled from an adult who was a healthcare worker with PCR-confirmed SARS-CoV-2 infection or an uninfected control (not recorded which). CDR3 in DNA: TGTGCCAGCAGTGGAATCGACAGGGGGCGAAGCGAGCAGTACTTC. This encodes CASSGIDRGRSEQYF. The full variable domain, in which reference TRBV2 and TRBJ2-7 provide the parts outside the CDR3, is EPEVTQTPSHQVTQMGQEVILRCVPISNHLYFYWYRQILGQKVEFLVSFYNNEISEKSEIFDDQFSVERPDGSNFTLKIRSTKLEDSAMYFCASSGIDRGRSEQYFGPGTRLTVT.